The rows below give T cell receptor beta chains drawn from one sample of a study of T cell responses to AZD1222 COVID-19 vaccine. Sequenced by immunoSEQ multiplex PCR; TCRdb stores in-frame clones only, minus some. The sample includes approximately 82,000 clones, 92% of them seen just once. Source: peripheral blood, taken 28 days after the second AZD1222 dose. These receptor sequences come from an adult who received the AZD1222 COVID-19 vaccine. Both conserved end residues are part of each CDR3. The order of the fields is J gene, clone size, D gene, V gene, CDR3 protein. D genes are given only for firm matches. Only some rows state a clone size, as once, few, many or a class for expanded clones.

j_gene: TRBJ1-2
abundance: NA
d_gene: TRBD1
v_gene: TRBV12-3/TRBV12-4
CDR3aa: CASSLGQGSGYTF

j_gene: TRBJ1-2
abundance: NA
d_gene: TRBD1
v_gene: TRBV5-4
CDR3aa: CASNDGPGQGNYGYTF

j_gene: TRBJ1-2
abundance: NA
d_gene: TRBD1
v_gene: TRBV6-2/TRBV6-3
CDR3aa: CASSYPGTGGRANYGYTF

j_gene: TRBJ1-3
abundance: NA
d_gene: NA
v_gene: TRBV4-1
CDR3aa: CASSQVGTVGNTIYF

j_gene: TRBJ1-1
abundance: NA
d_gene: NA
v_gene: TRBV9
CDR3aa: CASSVTILGEAFF

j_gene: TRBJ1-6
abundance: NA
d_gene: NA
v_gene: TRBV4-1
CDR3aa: CASSQKGQENSPLHF

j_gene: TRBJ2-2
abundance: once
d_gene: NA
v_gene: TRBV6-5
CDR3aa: CASKRARNTGELFF

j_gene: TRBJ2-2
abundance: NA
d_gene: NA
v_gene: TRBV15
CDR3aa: CATSRDSRDVGELFF

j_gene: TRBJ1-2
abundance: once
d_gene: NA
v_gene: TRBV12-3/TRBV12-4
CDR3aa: CASSPARSHGYTF

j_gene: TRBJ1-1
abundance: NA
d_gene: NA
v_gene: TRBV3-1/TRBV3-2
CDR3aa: CASSQGRREAFF

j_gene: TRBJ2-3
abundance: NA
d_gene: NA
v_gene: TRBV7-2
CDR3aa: CASSLVDRLSTDTQYF

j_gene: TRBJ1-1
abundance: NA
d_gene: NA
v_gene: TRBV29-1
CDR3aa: CSAKEGTVLNTEAFF

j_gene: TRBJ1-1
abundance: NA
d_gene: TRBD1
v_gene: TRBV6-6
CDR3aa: CASSYLSGGGSEAFF

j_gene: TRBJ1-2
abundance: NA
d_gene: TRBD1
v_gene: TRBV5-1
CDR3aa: CASSLGQGDGYTF

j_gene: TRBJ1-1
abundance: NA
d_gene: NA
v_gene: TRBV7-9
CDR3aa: CASSSRGVMNTEAFF

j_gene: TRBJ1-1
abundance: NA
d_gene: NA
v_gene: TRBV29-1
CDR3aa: CSALVGTEAFF

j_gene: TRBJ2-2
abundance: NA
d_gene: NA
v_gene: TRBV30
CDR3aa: CAWTNNGAVGGELFF

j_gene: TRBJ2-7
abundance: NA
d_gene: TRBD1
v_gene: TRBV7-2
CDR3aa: CASSPTGGGISSYEQYF

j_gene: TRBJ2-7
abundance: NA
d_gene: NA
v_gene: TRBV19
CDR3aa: CASSFGYEQYF

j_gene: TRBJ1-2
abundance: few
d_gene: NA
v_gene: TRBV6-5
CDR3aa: CASSSPGPNRGYTF

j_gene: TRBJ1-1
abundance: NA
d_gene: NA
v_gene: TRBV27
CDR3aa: CASKMTPGRTEAFF

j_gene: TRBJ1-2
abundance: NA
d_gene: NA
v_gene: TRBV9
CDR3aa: CASSVGGGTSPNYGYTF

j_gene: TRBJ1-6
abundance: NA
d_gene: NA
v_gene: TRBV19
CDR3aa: CASSMINSPLHF

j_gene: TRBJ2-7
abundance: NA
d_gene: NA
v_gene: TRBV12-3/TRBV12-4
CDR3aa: CASRHGGTYEQYF

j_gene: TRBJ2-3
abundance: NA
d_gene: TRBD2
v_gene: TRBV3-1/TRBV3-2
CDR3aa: CASSQDGAGGHVDTQYF

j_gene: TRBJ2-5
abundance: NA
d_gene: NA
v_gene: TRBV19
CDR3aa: CASSIGGGGAQYF

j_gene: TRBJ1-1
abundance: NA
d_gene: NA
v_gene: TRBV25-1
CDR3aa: CASSGRGGSTEAFF

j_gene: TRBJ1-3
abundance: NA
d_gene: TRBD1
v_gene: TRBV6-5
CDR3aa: CASSPTGDPGNTIYF

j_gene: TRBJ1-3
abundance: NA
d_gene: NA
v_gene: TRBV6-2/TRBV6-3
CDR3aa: CASSYTTLPQVGKASGNTIYF

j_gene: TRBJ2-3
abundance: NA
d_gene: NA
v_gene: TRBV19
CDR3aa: CASSSTGSLTDTQYF

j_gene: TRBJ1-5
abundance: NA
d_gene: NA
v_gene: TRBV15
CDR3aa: CATSSARRGDQPQHF

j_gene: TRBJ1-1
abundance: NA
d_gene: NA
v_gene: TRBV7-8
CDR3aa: CASSFNRITEAFF

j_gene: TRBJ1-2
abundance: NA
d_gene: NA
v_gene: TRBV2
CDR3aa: CASSESPGMTSSSYGYTF

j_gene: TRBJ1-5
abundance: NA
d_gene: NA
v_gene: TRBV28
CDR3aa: CASSWRTVSQPQHF

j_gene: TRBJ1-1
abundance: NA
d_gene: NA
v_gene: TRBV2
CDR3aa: CASSDSRAEAFF

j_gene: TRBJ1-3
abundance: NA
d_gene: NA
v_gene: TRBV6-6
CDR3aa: CASTVQAGGNTIYF

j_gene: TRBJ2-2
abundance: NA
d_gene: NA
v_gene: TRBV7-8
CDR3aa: CASSRGGLQGVAGELFF

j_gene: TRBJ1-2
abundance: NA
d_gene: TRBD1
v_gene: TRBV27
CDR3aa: CASSLYQGEITYGYTF

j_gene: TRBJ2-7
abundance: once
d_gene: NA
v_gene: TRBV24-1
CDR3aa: CATSDDPRGDRETMGAYEQYF

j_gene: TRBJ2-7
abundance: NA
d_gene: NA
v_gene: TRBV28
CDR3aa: CASSLGRLPLTHF

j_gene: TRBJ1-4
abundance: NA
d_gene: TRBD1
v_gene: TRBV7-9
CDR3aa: CASREPGQVNEKLFF

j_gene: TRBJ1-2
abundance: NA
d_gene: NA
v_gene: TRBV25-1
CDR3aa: CASSVRSAGRYGYTF

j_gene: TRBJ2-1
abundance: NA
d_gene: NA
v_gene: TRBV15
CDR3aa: CATSRTSRGYNEQFF

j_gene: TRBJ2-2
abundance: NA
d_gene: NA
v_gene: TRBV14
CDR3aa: CASSQVFDGELFF

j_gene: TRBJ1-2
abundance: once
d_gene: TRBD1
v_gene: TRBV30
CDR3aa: CAWTDRGPGGYTF

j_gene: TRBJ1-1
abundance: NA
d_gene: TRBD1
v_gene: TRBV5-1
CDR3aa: CASSSTWTGNTEAFF

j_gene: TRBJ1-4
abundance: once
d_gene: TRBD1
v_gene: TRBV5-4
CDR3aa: CASSLGGQGNEKLFF

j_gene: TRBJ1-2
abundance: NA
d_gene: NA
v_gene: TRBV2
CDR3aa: CASSLSGPQDGGYTF

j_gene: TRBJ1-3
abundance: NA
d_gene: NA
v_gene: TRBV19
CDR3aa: CASTAQGTGNTIYF

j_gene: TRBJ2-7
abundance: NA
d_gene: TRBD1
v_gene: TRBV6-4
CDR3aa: CASVGKIDREEAYEQYF

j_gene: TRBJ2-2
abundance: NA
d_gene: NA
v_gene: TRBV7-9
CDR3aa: CASRVEAGFTGELFF

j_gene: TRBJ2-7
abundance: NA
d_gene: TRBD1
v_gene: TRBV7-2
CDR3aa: CASSYQTGDYEQYF

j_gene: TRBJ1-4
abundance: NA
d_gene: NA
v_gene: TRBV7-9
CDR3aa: CASSPDGYNEKLFF